This T cell receptor (beta chain) was observed in a study of blood T cell repertoires in COVID-19 (TCRdb year 2020). For context, the study as a whole: The collaborator samples originated in the United States, Italy and Spain and spanned the acute and convalescent phases of COVID-19. The samples were drawn from the first 160 participants of the ongoing ImmuneRACE study and from over a thousand subjects provided by 6 global collaborators. The prospective study material was composed of cDNA or gDNA derived from T cells, B-cell-depleted T cells, or PBMCs. Sample metadata almost always included a de-identified subject ID, COVID-19 status, age in years and sex. A freely available public database, intended as a resource for researchers studying the immune response to SARS-CoV-2, is where the repertoires were released. Subjects who had been exposed to COVID-19, were actively infected with it, or had recovered from it provided the deeply sampled blood TCRbeta repertoires that made up the dataset. Where available, HLA class I and class II types were taken from metadata supplied by the sample provider and were not determined by assay-based typing. What the study reported, not specific to this receptor: The quantity of clinical and demographic metadata differed by source and by participant and was supplied without curation.

The germline V gene supplies CDR1 SGHRS and CDR2 YFSETQ. Trimming leaves V shorter by 3 bases and J shorter by 6 bases, with the junction holding 4 bases beyond the gene matches. The CDR3 measures 13 amino acids from cysteine to phenylalanine. Here the CDR3 DNA is all that survives: 39 bases in frame from base 1. A remark on this clone: It lacks a known antigen. Base qualities are not recorded, but no much larger clone differs from it by a single base.

Collaborating institutions collected whole blood in K2EDTA tubes following their own protocols. Collaborator samples were shipped for TCRbeta analysis as frozen whole blood, isolated PBMCs, or DNA extracted from either sample type. The immunoSEQ Assay, a bias-controlled multiplex PCR, was used to amplify TCRbeta CDR3 regions from genomic DNA. The original methods were these. Within the assay, amplification of reference gene primers was used to estimate how many nucleated cells each sample contained. Sequence reads were collapsed and filtered to measure the absolute abundance of every unique TCRbeta CDR3 rearrangement. For each sample, productive Simpson clonality was calculated by taking the square root of Simpson's diversity index across productive rearrangements. TCRdb obtained this table from immuneACCESS and retained in-frame rearrangements with V and J assigned. These tables miss some clones; where compared with another copy, unresolved V genes account for less than half of the shortfall, and the remainder is unexplained. V, J and clone size are those of that table, while D and trimming were read from the DNA. The sample table shows some 90,000 clones, and approximately 86% are seen once. The top ten clonotypes cover roughly a sixth of the sample.

The TCR sequence derives from an elderly woman with acute or convalescent COVID-19. The sequencing input was peripheral blood. The chain links TRBV5-1 with TRBJ2-7; the central 9 bases match TRBD1. CDR3 sequence: CASSWGTGSEQYF. The sequenced DNA: TGCGCCAGCAGCTGGGGGACAGGGAGCGAGCAGTACTTC.